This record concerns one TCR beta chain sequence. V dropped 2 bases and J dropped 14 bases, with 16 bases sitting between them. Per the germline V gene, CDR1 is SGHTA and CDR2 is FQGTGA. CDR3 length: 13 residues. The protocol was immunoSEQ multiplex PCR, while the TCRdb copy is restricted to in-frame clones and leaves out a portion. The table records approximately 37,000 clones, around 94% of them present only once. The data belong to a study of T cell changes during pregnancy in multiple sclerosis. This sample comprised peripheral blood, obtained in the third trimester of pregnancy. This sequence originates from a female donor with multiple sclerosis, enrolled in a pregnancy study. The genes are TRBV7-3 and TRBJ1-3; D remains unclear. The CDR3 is CASSLHPEGGLYF. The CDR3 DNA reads TGTGCCAGCAGCTTACACCCGGAAGGAGGTCTATATTTT.